This is a list of T cell receptor beta chains from one sample in a study of a mutant IDH1 vaccine in newly diagnosed glioma. TCRdb keeps only in-frame clones here, not all; method: immunoSEQ multiplex PCR. This table has about 81,000 clones, 70% to 90% appearing once. What these receptors recognize is not known. Sequencing used PBMCs, obtained from a glioma patient whose treatment included an IDH1 peptide vaccine. The receptor set was obtained from a man aged 25 to 40 with glioma. Some clones in this sample may be carry-over from other donors' samples. Both conserved end residues are part of each CDR3. The D gene is left open where the match is weak.

CDR3aa: CASSLDTTTGGTF; j_gene: TRBJ1-2; len: 13; v_gene: TRBV5-1; d_gene: .
CDR3aa: CASSFGTGTYEQYF; j_gene: TRBJ2-7; len: 14; v_gene: TRBV13; d_gene: TRBD1
CDR3aa: CASRNRGVNQPQHF; j_gene: TRBJ1-5; len: 14; v_gene: TRBV6-6; d_gene: TRBD1
CDR3aa: CSAGRDSGYGYTF; j_gene: TRBJ1-2; len: 13; v_gene: TRBV29-1; d_gene: TRBD1
CDR3aa: CASRTDRGTEAFF; j_gene: TRBJ1-1; len: 13; v_gene: TRBV5-1; d_gene: TRBD1
CDR3aa: CASRYRARADTQYF; j_gene: TRBJ2-3; len: 14; v_gene: TRBV27; d_gene: .
CDR3aa: CASSVTGHPNTEAFF; j_gene: TRBJ1-1; len: 15; v_gene: TRBV6-4; d_gene: .
CDR3aa: CASSLDQGGLNTGELFF; j_gene: TRBJ2-2; len: 17; v_gene: TRBV7-4; d_gene: .
CDR3aa: CSAGQGGGYGYTF; j_gene: TRBJ1-2; len: 13; v_gene: TRBV29-1; d_gene: TRBD1
CDR3aa: CASSVFGRYYGYTF; j_gene: TRBJ1-2; len: 14; v_gene: TRBV6-1; d_gene: .
CDR3aa: CASEGARSSPLHF; j_gene: TRBJ1-6; len: 13; v_gene: TRBV30; d_gene: TRBD1
CDR3aa: CASSPGTRDYNYGYTF; j_gene: TRBJ1-2; len: 16; v_gene: TRBV9; d_gene: .
CDR3aa: CASSRPRTGELFF; j_gene: TRBJ2-2; len: 13; v_gene: TRBV27; d_gene: .
CDR3aa: CASSLNPPPGTGELFF; j_gene: TRBJ2-2; len: 16; v_gene: TRBV5-1; d_gene: .
CDR3aa: CSASFDTQYF; j_gene: TRBJ2-3; len: 10; v_gene: TRBV20-1; d_gene: .
CDR3aa: CASSPSGNYAGELFF; j_gene: TRBJ2-2; len: 15; v_gene: TRBV7-2; d_gene: .
CDR3aa: CASSFLTVSEAFF; j_gene: TRBJ1-1; len: 13; v_gene: TRBV7-8; d_gene: .
CDR3aa: CASSFSENTEAFF; j_gene: TRBJ1-1; len: 13; v_gene: TRBV7-2; d_gene: .
CDR3aa: CASSIRVGENTGELFF; j_gene: TRBJ2-2; len: 16; v_gene: TRBV19; d_gene: .
CDR3aa: CASSPTVGETQYF; j_gene: TRBJ2-5; len: 13; v_gene: TRBV27; d_gene: .
CDR3aa: CAIGQSQGGELFF; j_gene: TRBJ2-2; len: 13; v_gene: TRBV10-3; d_gene: .
CDR3aa: CASTTLGTSLTDTQYF; j_gene: TRBJ2-3; len: 16; v_gene: TRBV28; d_gene: TRBD2
CDR3aa: CASSDYRNEAFF; j_gene: TRBJ1-1; len: 12; v_gene: TRBV28; d_gene: .
CDR3aa: CASSPRTGEAVQPQHF; j_gene: TRBJ1-5; len: 16; v_gene: TRBV27; d_gene: TRBD1
CDR3aa: CASSNLGQATGELFF; j_gene: TRBJ2-2; len: 15; v_gene: TRBV19; d_gene: TRBD1
CDR3aa: CASSIVLGRRADTQYF; j_gene: TRBJ2-3; len: 16; v_gene: TRBV19; d_gene: TRBD2
CDR3aa: CASSPPSGHEQYF; j_gene: TRBJ2-7; len: 13; v_gene: TRBV18; d_gene: .
CDR3aa: CASSQEGQLVQHSPLHF; j_gene: TRBJ1-6; len: 17; v_gene: TRBV4-2; d_gene: .
CDR3aa: CASSRDRGTEAFF; j_gene: TRBJ1-1; len: 13; v_gene: TRBV13; d_gene: TRBD1
CDR3aa: CASSRDTNTGELFF; j_gene: TRBJ2-2; len: 14; v_gene: TRBV7-3; d_gene: .
CDR3aa: CATSRDLARAEAFF; j_gene: TRBJ1-1; len: 14; v_gene: TRBV15; d_gene: .
CDR3aa: CASSGGGYEQYF; j_gene: TRBJ2-7; len: 12; v_gene: TRBV2; d_gene: .
CDR3aa: CASSSRNTGELFF; j_gene: TRBJ2-2; len: 13; v_gene: TRBV5-1; d_gene: .
CDR3aa: CASSVRPGQQYGYTF; j_gene: TRBJ1-2; len: 15; v_gene: TRBV5-5; d_gene: TRBD1
CDR3aa: CASSRRTGRRTEAFF; j_gene: TRBJ1-1; len: 15; v_gene: TRBV19; d_gene: TRBD1
CDR3aa: CASSIQRGRQETQYF; j_gene: TRBJ2-5; len: 15; v_gene: TRBV19; d_gene: TRBD1
CDR3aa: CASSQDRGNSPLHF; j_gene: TRBJ1-6; len: 14; v_gene: TRBV4-2; d_gene: TRBD1
CDR3aa: CSVVWGQGRETQYF; j_gene: TRBJ2-5; len: 14; v_gene: TRBV29-1; d_gene: TRBD1
CDR3aa: CASSPGTSTDTQYF; j_gene: TRBJ2-3; len: 14; v_gene: TRBV7-2; d_gene: .
CDR3aa: CASSLGETQYF; j_gene: TRBJ2-5; len: 11; v_gene: TRBV27; d_gene: .
CDR3aa: CASSLVREQQGYTF; j_gene: TRBJ1-2; len: 14; v_gene: TRBV7-9; d_gene: .
CDR3aa: CATSRDQGREAGYTF; j_gene: TRBJ1-2; len: 15; v_gene: TRBV15; d_gene: .
CDR3aa: CASSVREGQTGELFF; j_gene: TRBJ2-2; len: 15; v_gene: TRBV9; d_gene: TRBD2
CDR3aa: CASSPTRLWDQPQHF; j_gene: TRBJ1-5; len: 15; v_gene: TRBV7-8; d_gene: .
CDR3aa: CASSLGTGLNTEAFF; j_gene: TRBJ1-1; len: 15; v_gene: TRBV5-1; d_gene: TRBD1
CDR3aa: CASSQMDRYQPQHF; j_gene: TRBJ1-5; len: 14; v_gene: TRBV4-2; d_gene: .
CDR3aa: CASSLAREGYGYTF; j_gene: TRBJ1-2; len: 14; v_gene: TRBV7-8; d_gene: .
CDR3aa: CASKLGPERTEAFF; j_gene: TRBJ1-1; len: 14; v_gene: TRBV2; d_gene: .
CDR3aa: CASSAFLISGRANEQFF; j_gene: TRBJ2-1; len: 17; v_gene: TRBV9; d_gene: TRBD2
CDR3aa: CASSLRGLSYEQYF; j_gene: TRBJ2-7; len: 14; v_gene: TRBV5-6; d_gene: TRBD1
CDR3aa: CASSYFTEAFF; j_gene: TRBJ1-1; len: 11; v_gene: TRBV6-6; d_gene: .
CDR3aa: CASSVGVRDEQFF; j_gene: TRBJ2-1; len: 13; v_gene: TRBV9; d_gene: .
CDR3aa: CSAATVEYGYTF; j_gene: TRBJ1-2; len: 12; v_gene: TRBV29-1; d_gene: .
CDR3aa: CASSPGLAANTGELFF; j_gene: TRBJ2-2; len: 16; v_gene: TRBV28; d_gene: TRBD2
CDR3aa: CASSFVGQLANTGELFF; j_gene: TRBJ2-2; len: 17; v_gene: TRBV27; d_gene: TRBD1
CDR3aa: CAWRTFTGTSNTEAFF; j_gene: TRBJ1-1; len: 16; v_gene: TRBV30; d_gene: .
CDR3aa: CASSVGDRTYNEKLFF; j_gene: TRBJ1-4; len: 16; v_gene: TRBV9; d_gene: .
CDR3aa: CSVAGGMITFF; j_gene: TRBJ1-1; len: 11; v_gene: TRBV20-1; d_gene: .
CDR3aa: CASTKTGSNQPQHF; j_gene: TRBJ1-5; len: 14; v_gene: TRBV27; d_gene: .
CDR3aa: CASSPAGTEGYEQYF; j_gene: TRBJ2-7; len: 15; v_gene: TRBV18; d_gene: TRBD1